The entry below describes one T cell receptor (beta chain). The sample originates from a study of blood T cell repertoires in COVID-19. Study at large: Samples taken during acute and convalescent COVID-19 were collected in the United States, Italy and Spain. T cells, B-cell-depleted T cells, or PBMCs supplied cDNA or gDNA.

This CDR3 contains 13 residues. CDR1 and CDR2 (germline): SNHLY, FYNNEI. V lost 7 bases, J lost 5 bases, and 4 bases stayed unmatched. Per the original data handling: Nucleated cell number was recorded as an estimate derived from reference gene primer amplification. The table came from immunoSEQ multiplex PCR; TCRdb's copy has only in-frame clones and leaves some out. Clone size and the V and J calls come from that table; the DNA yielded D and trimming. In the table there are about 260,000 clones, over 70% of which are singletons. The V gene is TRBV2, the J gene TRBJ2-7; 11 nucleotides line up with TRBD1. The sequencing sample was made of peripheral blood. The source is a human donor in a cohort sampled during active COVID-19. The CDR3 bases are TGTGCCAGCAACAGGGACAGGGGGAACGAGCAGTACTTC. As protein: CASNRDRGNEQYF. The whole variable domain, remainder taken from reference TRBV2 and TRBJ2-7, is EPEVTQTPSHQVTQMGQEVILRCVPISNHLYFYWYRQILGQKVEFLVSFYNNEISEKSEIFDDQFSVERPDGSNFTLKIRSTKLEDSAMYFCASNRDRGNEQYFGPGTRLTVT.